This T cell receptor beta chain derives from a study of shared clonotypes between healthy human individuals. Study as a whole: A couple of women and a few men aged 18 to 49 made up the donors. Overall study findings and caveats: Clonotypes shared by all four sorted-subset donors had higher generation probabilities than non-shared clonotypes.

Points on this clone: Its target is not known.

Method: immunoSEQ multiplex PCR; TCRdb's copy keeps in-frame clones and lacks some. This repertoire shows hundreds of thousands of clones, 90% to 97% found once; its top ten account for about 0.21%. Naive CD8 isolation took CD45RO-negative cells positively selected for CCR7 and excluded terminally differentiated effector memory CD45RA+ cells. The germline CDR1 and CDR2 sequences are SEHNR and FQNEAQ (reference sequence). CDR3 length: 13 amino acids. The germline V and J ends were trimmed by 6 bases and 7 bases, with 16 bases remaining between them. The rearrangement uses TRBV7-9 and TRBJ2-7; D uncertain. The sequenced sample consisted of naive CD8+ T cells sorted from blood. This TCR was recovered from a man aged 25-45 years in good health. The CDR3 loop is CASSSDGPNEQYF. CDR3 DNA sequence: TGTGCCAGCAGTTCGGACGGCCCGAATGAGCAGTACTTC.